Listed here are 8 T cell receptor beta chains from one sample, sequenced in a study of blood T cell repertoires in COVID-19. Data came from immunoSEQ multiplex PCR; TCRdb stores just in-frame clones and leaves some out. The table has 310,000 or so clones, roughly 90% seen once; the top ten hold about 6%. The sample was peripheral blood. These receptors were obtained from a young man who had recovered from COVID-19.

The chain links TRBV3-1 (or the pseudogene TRBV3-2) to TRBJ2-2; D ambiguous. This CDR3 spans 15 amino acids. V lost 2 bases and J lost 0, with 7 bases in between. Germline assignment: CDR1 LGHDT and CDR2 YNNKEL (reference sequence). Here the CDR3 DNA reads TGTGCCAGCAGCCAACATGGGCCGAACACCGGGGAGCTGTTTTTT. Its translation is CASSQHGPNTGELFF.

CDR3 in DNA: TGCGCCAGCAGCCACCCCGCGGGACAGCTTAATTCACCCCTCCACTTT. Protein sequence: CASSHPAGQLNSPLHF. The chain employs TRBV4-1 and TRBJ1-6, with 7 nucleotides matching TRBD1. The CDR3 is 16 amino acids. J gave up 6 bases and V 3 bases, and 8 bases lay outside the gene matches. The germline V gene has CDR1 MGHRA and CDR2 YSYEKL.

This sequence joins TRBV18 and TRBJ2-7; D gene uncertain. CDR3 size: 13 residues. Germline V lookup: CDR1 KGHSH, CDR2 LQKENI. V was clipped by 0 bases and J by 3 bases, with 6 bases between them. The CDR3 nucleotides read TGTGCCAGCTCACCACCTTACAGCTACGAGCAGTACTTC. As protein: CASSPPYSYEQYF.

This clone was observed once. In DNA form, the CDR3 reads TGTGCCAGCAGCTTTGTGGGAGCCGGGGAGCTGTTTTTT. It codes for CASSFVGAGELFF. V usage is TRBV5-5 and J usage is TRBJ2-2, with D maybe TRBD2 (5 bases). This CDR3 has 13 residues. From germline, CDR1 is SGHKS and CDR2 YYEKEE (reference sequence). V shed 2 bases and J shed 6 bases, with 8 bases lying between them.

The gene calls are TRBV27 and TRBJ2-3, with TRBD1 identical over 7 bases. This CDR3 contains 18 residues. With 5 bases clipped from V and 2 bases from J, the junction kept 16 bases outside the gene matches. Germline CDR1 is MNHEY and CDR2 is SMNVEV (reference sequence). The CDR3 sequence is CASSRNYRGASSTDTQYF. The CDR3 DNA sequence: TGTGCCAGCAGTCGGAACTACAGGGGCGCCTCCTCCACAGATACGCAGTATTTT.

This chain links TRBV4-2 with TRBJ2-2; perhaps TRBD2 as D (6 bases). Germline CDR1 is LGHNA and CDR2 is YNFKEQ. The CDR3 contains 15 residues. V lost 7 bases and J 0 bases, leaving 12 bases between the germline ends. The CDR3 here is CASNGGATNTGELFF. CDR3 DNA: TGTGCCAGCAACGGCGGGGCGACGAACACCGGGGAGCTGTTTTTT.

This chain connects TRBV6-5 to TRBJ2-7; tentatively, D is TRBD2 (5 bases). The CDR3 runs 14 residues. Deletions cut 6 bases from V and 0 bases from J, with 12 bases between. Germline CDR1 reads MNHEY; CDR2 reads SVGAGI. The CDR3 loop reads CASSSTRGSYEQYF. DNA for the CDR3: TGTGCCAGCAGCTCGACTCGGGGCTCCTACGAGCAGTACTTC.

The chain links TRBV7-6 to TRBJ1-1, with D hard to call. CDR1 SGHVS and CDR2 FNYEAQ come from the germline V gene. With 5 bases removed from V and 0 bases from J, the gap between germline ends came to 10 bases. This CDR3 contains 14 residues. The CDR3 reads CASSPHVLNTEAFF. DNA for the CDR3: TGTGCCAGCAGCCCACACGTTCTGAACACTGAAGCTTTCTTT.